This T cell receptor (beta chain) was sequenced in a study of sequential checkpoint blockade in melanoma. Described treatment: randomized to nivolumab then ipilimumab (arm A) or the reverse (arm B). The germline V gene has CDR1 SGHKS and CDR2 YYEKEE (reference sequence). The trim removed 3 bases at V and 2 bases at J, leaving 1 base unmatched. The CDR3 loop spans 15 amino acids. Sequencing was performed with immunoSEQ multiplex PCR; in TCRdb, only in-frame clones are kept and a portion is missing. The sample holds some 13,000 clones, over 75% seen once. The TCR comes from a human donor with melanoma. Material: CD8+ T cells sorted from blood (inferred from file names), obtained from a patient given nivolumab and ipilimumab in sequence. V usage is TRBV5-5 and J usage is TRBJ1-5, with 11 bases that match TRBD1. The DNA for the CDR3 is TGTGCCAGCAGCTGGGGACAGGGGGGCAATCAGCCCCAGCATTTT. Protein product: CASSWGQGGNQPQHF.